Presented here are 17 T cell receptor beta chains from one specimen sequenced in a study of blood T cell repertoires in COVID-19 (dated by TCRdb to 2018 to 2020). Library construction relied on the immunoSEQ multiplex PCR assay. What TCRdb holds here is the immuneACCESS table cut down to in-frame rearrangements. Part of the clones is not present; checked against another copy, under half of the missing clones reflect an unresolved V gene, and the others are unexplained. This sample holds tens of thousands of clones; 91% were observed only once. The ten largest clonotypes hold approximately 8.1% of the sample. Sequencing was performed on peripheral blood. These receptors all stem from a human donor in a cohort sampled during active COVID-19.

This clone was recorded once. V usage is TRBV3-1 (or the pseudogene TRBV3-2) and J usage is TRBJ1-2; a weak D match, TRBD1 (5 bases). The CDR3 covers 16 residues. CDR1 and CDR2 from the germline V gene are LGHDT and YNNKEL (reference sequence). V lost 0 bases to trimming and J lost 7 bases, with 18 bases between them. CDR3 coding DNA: TGTGCCAGCAGCCAAGAACCCGGCGGCTGGGGGGGTGGCTACACCTTC. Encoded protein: CASSQEPGGWGGGYTF.

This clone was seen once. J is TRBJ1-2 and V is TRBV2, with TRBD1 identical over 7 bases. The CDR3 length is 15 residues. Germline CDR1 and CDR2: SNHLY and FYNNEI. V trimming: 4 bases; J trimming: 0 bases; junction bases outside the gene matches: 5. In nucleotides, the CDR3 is TGTGCCAGCAGTGGAGAGCAGGGGGCTAACTATGGCTACACCTTC. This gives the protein CASSGEQGANYGYTF.

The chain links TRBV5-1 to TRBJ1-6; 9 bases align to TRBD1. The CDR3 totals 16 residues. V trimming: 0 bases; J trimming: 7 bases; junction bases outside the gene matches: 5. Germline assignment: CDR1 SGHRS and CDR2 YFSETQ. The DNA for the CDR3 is TGCGCCAGCAGCTTGGTTCCGGGACAGGGAAATTCACCCCTCCACTTT. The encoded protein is CASSLVPGQGNSPLHF.

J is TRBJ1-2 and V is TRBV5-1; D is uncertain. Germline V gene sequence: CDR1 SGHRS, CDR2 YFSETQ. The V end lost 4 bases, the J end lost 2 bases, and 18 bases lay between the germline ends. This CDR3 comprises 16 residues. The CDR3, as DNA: TGCGCCAGCAGCAGCCCCACTGGGCTACGAAACTATGGCTACACCTTC. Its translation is CASSSPTGLRNYGYTF.

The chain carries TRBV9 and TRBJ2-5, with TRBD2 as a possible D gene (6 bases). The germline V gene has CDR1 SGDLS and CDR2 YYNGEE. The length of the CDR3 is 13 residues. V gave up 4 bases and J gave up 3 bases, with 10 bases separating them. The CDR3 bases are TGTGCCAGCAGCCCACGACTAGAAGAGACCCAGTACTTC. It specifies CASSPRLEETQYF. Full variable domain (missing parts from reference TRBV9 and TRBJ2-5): DSGVTQTPKHLITATGQRVTLRCSPRSGDLSVYWYQQSLDQGLQFLIQYYNGEERAKGNILERFSAQQFPDLHSELNLSSLELGDSALYFCASSPRLEETQYFGPGTRLLVL.

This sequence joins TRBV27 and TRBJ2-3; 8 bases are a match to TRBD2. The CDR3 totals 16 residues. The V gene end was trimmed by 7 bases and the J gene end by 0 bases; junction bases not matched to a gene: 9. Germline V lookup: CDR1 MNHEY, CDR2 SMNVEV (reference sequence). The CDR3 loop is CASTHRSGGSTDTQYF. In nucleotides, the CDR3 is TGTGCCAGCACCCACCGGAGCGGGGGAAGCACAGATACGCAGTATTTT.

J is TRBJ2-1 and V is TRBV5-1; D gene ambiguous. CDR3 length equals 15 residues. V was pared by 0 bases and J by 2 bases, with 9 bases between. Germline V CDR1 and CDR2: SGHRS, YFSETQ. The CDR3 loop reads CASSLVQSAYNEQFF. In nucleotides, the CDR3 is TGCGCCAGCAGCTTGGTCCAGAGCGCCTACAATGAGCAGTTCTTC.

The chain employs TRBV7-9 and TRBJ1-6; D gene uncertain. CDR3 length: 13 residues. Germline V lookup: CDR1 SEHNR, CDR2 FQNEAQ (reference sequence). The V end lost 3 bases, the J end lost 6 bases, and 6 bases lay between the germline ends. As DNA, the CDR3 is TGTGCCAGCAGCTTCCCCAGTAATTCACCCCTCCACTTT. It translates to CASSFPSNSPLHF.

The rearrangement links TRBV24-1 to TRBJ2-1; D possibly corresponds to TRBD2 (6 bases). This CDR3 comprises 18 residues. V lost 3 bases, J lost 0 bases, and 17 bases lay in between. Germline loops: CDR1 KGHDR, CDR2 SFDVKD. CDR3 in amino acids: CATSDPAIAEISYNEQFF. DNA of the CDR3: TGTGCCACCAGTGATCCGGCCATAGCGGAGATCTCCTACAATGAGCAGTTCTTC.

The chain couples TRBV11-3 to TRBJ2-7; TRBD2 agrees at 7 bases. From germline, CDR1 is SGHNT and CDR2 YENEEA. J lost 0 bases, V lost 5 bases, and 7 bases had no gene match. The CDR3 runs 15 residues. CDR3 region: CASSRLADRSYEQYF. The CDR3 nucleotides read TGTGCCAGCAGCCGTCTAGCGGACCGCTCCTACGAGCAGTACTTC.

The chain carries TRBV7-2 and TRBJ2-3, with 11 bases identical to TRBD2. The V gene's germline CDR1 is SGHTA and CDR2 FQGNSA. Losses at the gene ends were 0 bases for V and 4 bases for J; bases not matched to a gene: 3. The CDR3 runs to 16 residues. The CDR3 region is CASSLALGLAADTQYF. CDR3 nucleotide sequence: TGTGCCAGCAGCTTAGCGCTGGGACTAGCGGCAGATACGCAGTATTTT. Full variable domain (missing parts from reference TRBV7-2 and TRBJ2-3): GAGVSQSPSNKVTEKGKDVELRCDPISGHTALYWYRQSLGQGLEFLIYFQGNSAPDKSGLPSDRFSAERTGGSVSTLTIQRTQQEDSAVYLCASSLALGLAADTQYFGPGTRLTVL.

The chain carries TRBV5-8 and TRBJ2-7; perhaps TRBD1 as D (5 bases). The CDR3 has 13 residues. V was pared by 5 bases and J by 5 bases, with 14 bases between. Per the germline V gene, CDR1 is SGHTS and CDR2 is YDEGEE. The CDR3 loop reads CASRRTRAHEQYF. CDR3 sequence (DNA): TGTGCCAGCAGGAGAACCAGGGCCCACGAGCAGTACTTC.

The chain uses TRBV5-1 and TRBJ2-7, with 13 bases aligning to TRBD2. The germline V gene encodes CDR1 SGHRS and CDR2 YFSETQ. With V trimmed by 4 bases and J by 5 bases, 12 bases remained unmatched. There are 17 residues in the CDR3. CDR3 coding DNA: TGCGCCAGCAGCAGCTGGACTAGCGGGAGAACTCCCCACGAGCAGTACTTC. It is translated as CASSSWTSGRTPHEQYF.

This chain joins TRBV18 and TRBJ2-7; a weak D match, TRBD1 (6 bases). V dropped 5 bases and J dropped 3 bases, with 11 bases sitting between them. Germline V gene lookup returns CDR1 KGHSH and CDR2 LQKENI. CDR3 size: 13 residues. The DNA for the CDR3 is TGTGCCAGCTCATCATCGGACAGCTACGAGCAGTACTTC. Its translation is CASSSSDSYEQYF. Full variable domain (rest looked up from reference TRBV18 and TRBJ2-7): NAGVMQNPRHLVRRRGQEARLRCSPMKGHSHVYWYRQLPEEGLKFMVYLQKENIIDESGMPKERFSAEFPKEGPSILRIQQVVRGDSAAYFCASSSSDSYEQYFGPGTRLTVT.

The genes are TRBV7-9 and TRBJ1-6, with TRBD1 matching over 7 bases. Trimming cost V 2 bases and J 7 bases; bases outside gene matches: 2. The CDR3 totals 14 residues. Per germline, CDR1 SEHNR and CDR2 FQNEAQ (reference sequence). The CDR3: CASSLLQGNSPLHF. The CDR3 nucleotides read TGTGCCAGCAGCTTATTACAGGGGAATTCACCCCTCCACTTT.

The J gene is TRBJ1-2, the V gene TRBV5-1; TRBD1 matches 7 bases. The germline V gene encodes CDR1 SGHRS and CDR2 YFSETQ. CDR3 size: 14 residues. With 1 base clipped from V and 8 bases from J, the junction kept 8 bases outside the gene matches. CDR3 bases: TGCGCCAGCAGCTTGACAGGGGAGATACGAGGCTACACCTTC. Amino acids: CASSLTGEIRGYTF.

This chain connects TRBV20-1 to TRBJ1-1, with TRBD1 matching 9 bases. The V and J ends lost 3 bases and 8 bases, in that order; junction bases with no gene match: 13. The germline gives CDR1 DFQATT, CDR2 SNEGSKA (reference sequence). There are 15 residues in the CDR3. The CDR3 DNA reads TGCAGTGCTAGTCTTTTTGGGACAGGGAAGGAGGAAGCTTTCTTT. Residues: CSASLFGTGKEEAFF.